Listed below are T cell receptor beta chains from one sample, sequenced in a study of blood T cell repertoires in COVID-19. The table came from immunoSEQ multiplex PCR; TCRdb's copy has only in-frame clones and leaves some out. This table has roughly 190,000 clones, approximately 85% appearing once. Material: PBMCs or T cells enriched from blood (not recorded which). Receptors originate from a middle-aged man who had recovered from COVID-19. The CDR3 runs from the conserved cysteine through the conserved F or W. The order of the fields is D gene, clone size, V gene, J gene, CDR3 DNA, CDR3 protein. The D gene is left open where the match is weak. Only part of the rows carry a size: once, few, many, or a class if the clone is expanded.

>TRBD2|-|TRBV11-2|TRBJ2-1
TGTGCCAGCAGCTTAGATACTAGCGGTGAGCAGTTCTTC
CASSLDTSGEQFF
>TRBD2|many|TRBV24-1|TRBJ2-1
TGTGCCACCAGTCAAGCGGGAGGGAATGAGCAGTTCTTC
CATSQAGGNEQFF
>-|few|TRBV4-3|TRBJ2-1
TGCGCCAGCAGCCAAGCCCCAGCCGGAGGGCCTTACAATGAGCAGTTCTTC
CASSQAPAGGPYNEQFF
>-|-|TRBV5-6|TRBJ2-5
TGTGCCAGCAGCAAAGGAGACAGAGGTGAGACCCAGTACTTC
CASSKGDRGETQYF
>TRBD2|-|TRBV9|TRBJ2-1
TGTGCCAGCAGCGTAGGGGGACTAGCGTTACTCAATGAGCAGTTCTTC
CASSVGGLALLNEQFF
>-|-|TRBV3-1/TRBV3-2|TRBJ1-2
TGTGCCAGCAGCCAAGATCCGAGTGGTTGGGACACGGAGGCATCTAACTATGGCTACACCTTC
CASSQDPSGWDTEASNYGYTF
>TRBD1|few|TRBV7-8|TRBJ1-6
TGTGCCAGCAGGCTTATACAGGGGGTTAATTCACCCCTCCACTTT
CASRLIQGVNSPLHF
>TRBD1|-|TRBV29-1|TRBJ2-5
TGCAGCGTCATCCGGGGGACAGGGTGGTACTTC
CSVIRGTGWYF
>TRBD2|-|TRBV19|TRBJ2-5
TGTGCCAGTAGTGAAGCGGGACGAGGGCCAGAGACCCAGTACTTC
CASSEAGRGPETQYF
>-|-|TRBV9|TRBJ1-6
TGTGCCAGCAGCCTCCAGGGGTACAATTCACCCCTCCACTTT
CASSLQGYNSPLHF
>TRBD2|few|TRBV4-3|TRBJ2-1
TGCGCCAGCAGCCCGGACGTCGCTAGCGGGGGGTACAATGAGCAGTTCTTC
CASSPDVASGGYNEQFF
>-|-|TRBV5-1|TRBJ1-1
TGCGCCAGCAGCTTGGTCGGGACAGAAGCTTTCTTT
CASSLVGTEAFF
>-|-|TRBV13|TRBJ1-1
TGTGCCAGCAGTCACACAGGGTATATGAACACTGAAGCTTTCTTT
CASSHTGYMNTEAFF
>TRBD2|-|TRBV28|TRBJ2-1
TGTGCCAGCAGTGGGCTTTTCAGCGGGATTCAGAATGAGCAGTTCTTC
CASSGLFSGIQNEQFF
>TRBD1|-|TRBV7-2|TRBJ1-2
TGTGCCAGCAGCTTCCACCTACAGGGGGAAGATGGCTACACCTTC
CASSFHLQGEDGYTF
>-|-|TRBV7-2|TRBJ2-1
TGTGCCAGCAGCCCGAACCACATTTTAAATGAGCAGTTCTTC
CASSPNHILNEQFF
>TRBD2|-|TRBV5-1|TRBJ2-3
TGCGCCAGCAGCTTGCCCGGGACTAGCGGTACTAGCACAGATACGCAGTATTTT
CASSLPGTSGTSTDTQYF
>TRBD2|-|TRBV3-1/TRBV3-2|TRBJ2-7
TGTGCCAGCAGCCCCTGGACTAGCGGGAGCTACGAGCAGTACTTC
CASSPWTSGSYEQYF
>-|-|TRBV9|TRBJ2-3
TGTGCCAGCAGTCAATCACCCGGGGGTGCTAGGGGGCAGTATTTT
CASSQSPGGARGQYF
>TRBD1|once|TRBV2|TRBJ2-3
TGTGCCAGCAGCGAAAGGGGGCTTGGGTATACGCAGTATTTT
CASSERGLGYTQYF
>TRBD1|-|TRBV3-1/TRBV3-2|TRBJ2-3
TGTGCCAGCAGCCAAAATCCAGGGGGCGGAGATACGCAGTATTTT
CASSQNPGGGDTQYF
>-|once|TRBV9|TRBJ2-3
TGTGCCAGCAGCGTGTTCTATTCCTACACAGATACGCAGTATTTT
CASSVFYSYTDTQYF
>-|-|TRBV5-6|TRBJ2-3
TGTGCCAGCAGCTGGGGACTGGGGAGCACAGATACGCAGTATTTT
CASSWGLGSTDTQYF
>-|-|TRBV18|TRBJ2-2
TGTGCCAGCTCACCGGTGACAGGATACACCGGGGAGCTGTTTTTT
CASSPVTGYTGELFF
>-|-|TRBV19|TRBJ1-5
TGTGCCAGTAGTGTGACGGCGGTAGGCAATCAGCCCCAGCATTTT
CASSVTAVGNQPQHF
>-|once|TRBV5-4|TRBJ2-5
TGTGCCAGCAGCTTGGATGGGGCCCAAGAGACCCAGTACTTC
CASSLDGAQETQYF
>-|-|TRBV6-5|TRBJ1-4
TGTGCCAGCAGACCACTGAGGGCAACTAATGAAAAACTGTTTTTT
CASRPLRATNEKLFF
>TRBD1|-|TRBV9|TRBJ1-3
TGTGCCAGCAGCGTAGGGACAGGGACCACCATATATTTT
CASSVGTGTTIYF
>-|-|TRBV7-3|TRBJ2-5
TGTGCCAGCAGTCCCCAGGCACGAGTGACCCAGTACTTC
CASSPQARVTQYF
>TRBD1|-|TRBV19|TRBJ2-2
TGTGCCAGCCACCACGGACAGGGGTTGACCGGGGAGCTGTTTTTT
CASHHGQGLTGELFF
>TRBD2|-|TRBV5-1|TRBJ2-5
TGCGCCAGCAGCTTGTCAGTAGCGGGGGTCGAGACCCAGTACTTC
CASSLSVAGVETQYF
>TRBD2|-|TRBV18|TRBJ2-1
TGTGCCAGCTCACCCACTAGCGGGGCCACCTACAATGAGCAGTTCTTC
CASSPTSGATYNEQFF
>TRBD2|-|TRBV9|TRBJ2-3
TGTGCCAGCAGCAATCGACTAGCGGGTAGTCTCGGCACAGATACGCAGTATTTT
CASSNRLAGSLGTDTQYF
>-|once|TRBV29-1|TRBJ2-1
TGCAGCCTTCGGGGGAGCGGTAGCGTTCAGGAGCAGTTCTTC
CSLRGSGSVQEQFF
>-|-|TRBV21-1|TRBJ2-7
TGTGCCAGCACCAAATGGGAGGATATCTACGGAGAGCAGTACTTC
CASTKWEDIYGEQYF
>-|-|TRBV2|TRBJ2-1
TGTGCCAGCATCGGTCGTCAGGGGCCCAATGAGCAGTTCTTC
CASIGRQGPNEQFF
>-|-|TRBV3-1/TRBV3-2|TRBJ2-2
TGTGCCAGCAGCCTCGCAGCCGGGGAGCTGTTTTTT
CASSLAAGELFF
>-|many|TRBV25-1|TRBJ1-1
TGTGCCAGCAGTGAGTTGGGCAGGGCCACTGAAGCTTTCTTT
CASSELGRATEAFF
>TRBD1|once|TRBV4-3|TRBJ1-2
TGCGCCAGCAGCCCCGGACAGGGGCGGAACTATGGCTACACCTTC
CASSPGQGRNYGYTF
>TRBD1|few|TRBV5-1|TRBJ1-4
TGCGCCAGCAGCGGGGGACAGGCGAAGGGGGAAAAACTGTTTTTT
CASSGGQAKGEKLFF
>TRBD1|-|TRBV18|TRBJ2-3
TGTGCCAGCTCACCACAGGGGGCCAGGACAGATACGCAGTATTTT
CASSPQGARTDTQYF
>-|-|TRBV14|TRBJ1-1
TGTGCCAGCAGCACACAAGACAGCACTGAAGCTTTCTTT
CASSTQDSTEAFF
>-|-|TRBV11-2|TRBJ1-2
TGTGCCAGCAGCTTCGCGGCGAACTATGGCTACACCTTC
CASSFAANYGYTF
>-|-|TRBV7-2|TRBJ2-7
TGTGCCAGCAGCTTCCCCGCGAGGGACGAGCAGTACTTC
CASSFPARDEQYF